The rows below give T cell receptor beta chains drawn from one sample of a study of blood T cell repertoires in COVID-19. TCRdb's table, derived via immunoSEQ multiplex PCR, lists solely in-frame clones and lacks some. The sample lists 150,000 to 200,000 clones; approximately 90% were seen once. The sample consisted of peripheral blood. The receptor set was obtained from a man aged 30-40 years with COVID-19, enrolled during active disease. CDR3s leave out the opening cysteine and the closing phenylalanine or tryptophan.

TRBV18	ASSRWQEPFGYEQY
TRBV28	ASSWGDRGSSYNEQF
TRBV5-1	ASSLGGGAADTQY
TRBV6-5	ASSLNRGSYNEQF
TRBV5-5	ASSPRSTSGILDNEQF
TRBV7-8	ASSLGGQGNTEAF
TRBV19	ASSRTGGPISNQPQH
TRBV5-1	ASSLGSIAPYNEQF
TRBV28	ASSLPGAGGQPQH
TRBV6-1	ASSENRGVTEAF
TRBV11-1	ASSLTSLGNEQF
TRBV9	ASSVEGLAGTYEQY
TRBV7-7	ASTLDTHTGELF
TRBV6-2/TRBV6-3	ASSYLGGPEGKNIQY
TRBV11-3	ASSLTGASGNTIY
TRBV19	ASSSGGAWGTLFGYT
TRBV7-3	ASSARLAGYNEQF
TRBV5-1	ASSLAGTYNSPLH
TRBV7-2	ASSFQQGAGETQY
TRBV18	ASSRETGMSNQPQH
TRBV28	ASFSNSGTGYEQY
TRBV11-3	ASSLDLEYEQY
TRBV6-5	ASRDRGNTIY
TRBV5-1	ASSLADRGNEQY
TRBV5-6	ASSPTPGQGGREQY